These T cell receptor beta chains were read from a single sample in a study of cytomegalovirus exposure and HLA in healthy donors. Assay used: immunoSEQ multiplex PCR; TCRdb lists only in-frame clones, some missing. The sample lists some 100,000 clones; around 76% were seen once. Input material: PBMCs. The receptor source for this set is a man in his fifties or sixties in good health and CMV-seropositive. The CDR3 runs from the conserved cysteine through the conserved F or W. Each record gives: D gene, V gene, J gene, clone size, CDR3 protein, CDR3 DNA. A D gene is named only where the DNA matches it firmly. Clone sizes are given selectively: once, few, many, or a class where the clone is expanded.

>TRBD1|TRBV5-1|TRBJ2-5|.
CASRGTGDQETQYF
TGCGCCAGCAGAGGCACAGGGGACCAAGAGACCCAGTACTTC
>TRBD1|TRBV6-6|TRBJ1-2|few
CASSYPTGSYGYTF
TGTGCCAGCAGTTACCCGACAGGGTCCTATGGCTACACCTTC
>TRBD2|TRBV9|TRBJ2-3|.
CASRSTISGGEVDTQYF
TGTGCCAGCCGCTCCACAATTAGCGGGGGGGAAGTAGATACGCAGTATTTT
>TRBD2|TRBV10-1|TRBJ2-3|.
CASSGHRLAADTQYF
TGCGCCAGCAGTGGGCATAGACTAGCCGCAGATACGCAGTATTTT
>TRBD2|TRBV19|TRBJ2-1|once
CATRTSGSRNEQFF
TGTGCCACCAGGACTAGCGGGAGTAGAAATGAGCAGTTCTTC
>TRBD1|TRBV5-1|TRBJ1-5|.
CASSATGAHQPQHF
TGCGCCAGCAGCGCTACAGGGGCGCATCAGCCCCAGCATTTT
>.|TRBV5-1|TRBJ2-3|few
CASRLSATGTDTQYF
TGCGCCAGCAGGCTTAGCGCCACTGGCACAGATACGCAGTATTTT
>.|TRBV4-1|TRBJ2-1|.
CASSRGNYNEQFF
TGCGCCAGCAGCCGCGGGAATTACAATGAGCAGTTCTTC
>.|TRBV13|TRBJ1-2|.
CASVQGSNYGYTF
TGTGCCAGCGTACAGGGATCTAACTATGGCTACACCTTC
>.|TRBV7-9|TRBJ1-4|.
CASSLDGTLGTEKLFF
TGTGCCAGCAGCTTAGACGGGACACTCGGTACTGAAAAACTGTTTTTT
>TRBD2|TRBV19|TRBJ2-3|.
CASSKGLAGVTDTQYF
TGTGCCAGTAGTAAAGGACTAGCGGGAGTCACAGATACGCAGTATTTT
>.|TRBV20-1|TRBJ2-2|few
CSAMYTGELFF
TGCAGTGCCATGTACACCGGGGAGCTGTTTTTT
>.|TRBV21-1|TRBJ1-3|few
CASSQSNNTIYF
TGTGCCAGCAGCCAATCCAATAACACCATATATTTT
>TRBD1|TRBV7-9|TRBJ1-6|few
CAATRTGTHSPLHF
TGTGCCGCTACAAGGACAGGGACCCATTCACCCCTCCACTTT
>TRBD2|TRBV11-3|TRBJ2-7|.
CASSLVAGGGQKQYF
TGTGCCAGCAGCTTAGTAGCGGGAGGCGGTCAAAAGCAGTACTTC
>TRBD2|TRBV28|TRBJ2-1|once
CASSTFGLADIPSSYNEQFF
TGTGCCAGCAGTACCTTTGGACTAGCGGACATCCCGAGCTCCTACAATGAGCAGTTCTTC
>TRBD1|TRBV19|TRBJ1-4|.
CASSDRGRNEKLFF
TGTGCCAGTAGTGACAGGGGGCGTAATGAAAAACTGTTTTTT
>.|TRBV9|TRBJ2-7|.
CASSVEDIMSSQYF
TGTGCCAGCAGCGTAGAGGACATCATGAGCTCGCAGTACTTC
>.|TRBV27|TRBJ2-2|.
CASRGGVRGTGELFF
TGTGCCAGCAGAGGGGGGGTCCGGGGGACCGGGGAGCTGTTTTTT
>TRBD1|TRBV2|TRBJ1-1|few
CATDRERNTEAFF
TGTGCCACTGACAGGGAGAGGAACACTGAAGCTTTCTTT
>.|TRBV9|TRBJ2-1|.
CASSPRQGGGQFF
TGTGCCAGCAGCCCACGACAGGGAGGAGGGCAGTTCTTC
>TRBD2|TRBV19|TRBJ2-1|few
CASSIAGGGAISRKFF
TGTGCCAGTAGTATAGCAGGCGGGGGGGCTATAAGTAGAAAGTTCTTC
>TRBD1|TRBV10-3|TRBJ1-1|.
CAIIPTGGTEAFF
TGTGCCATCATCCCGACAGGGGGTACTGAAGCTTTCTTT
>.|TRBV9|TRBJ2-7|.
CASSVVAPYEQYF
TGTGCCAGCAGCGTGGTGGCTCCCTACGAGCAGTACTTC
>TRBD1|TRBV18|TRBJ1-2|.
CASSPNPGTGGYGYTF
TGTGCCAGCTCACCAAATCCCGGGACAGGGGGCTATGGCTACACCTTC
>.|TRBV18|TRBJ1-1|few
CASSPDSMNTEAFF
TGTGCCAGCTCACCGGACAGTATGAACACTGAAGCTTTCTTT
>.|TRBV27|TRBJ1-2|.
CASSLLPGAYGYTF
TGTGCCAGCAGTTTACTGCCAGGGGCCTATGGCTACACCTTC